This T cell receptor beta chain is from a study of vaccination effects on CD4 cells after COVID-19. Background on the study: Samples that were drawn after vaccination came a median of 72 days after the second dose. General study findings and limits: By a late point after vaccination, infection- and vaccine-induced clones had shrunk markedly through clonal contraction.

Points on this clone: Its antigen remains unidentified.

Sequencing followed a ViraFEST assay step that expanded antigen-specific CD4+ T cells with viral peptide pools. Culture proceeded for approximately 10 days, and CD4+ T cells were then isolated. BNT162b2 vaccine or mRNA-1273 vaccine was given to participants in two doses. IL-2 at about 10 IU/ml and peptides at about 10 ug/ml were added to cultured PBMC, roughly 1.8 million per well. The authors replaced half the medium with IL-2 medium on days 3 and 7. The length of the CDR3 is 14 residues. The V segment lost 1 base and the J segment 7 bases; nucleotides outside the gene matches: 3. In germline, CDR1 is SGHDN, CDR2 FVKESK. Produced via immunoSEQ multiplex PCR; TCRdb's table is partial and in-frame only. The sample contains just under 60,000 clones, about 78% of which appear only once.

This clonotype was sampled from a human donor who received a COVID-19 vaccine. The source material was CD4+ T cells from PBMCs cultured with HCoV-OC43 spike peptides, sampled after COVID-19 vaccination. Noted subset: HCoV-OC43 spike overlapping peptide pool stimulation. The V gene is TRBV14, the J gene TRBJ2-1; 8 bases agree with TRBD2. In DNA, the CDR3 is TGTGCCAGCAGCCAAGTCGCGGGGGGAAATGAGCAGTTCTTC. This codes for CASSQVAGGNEQFF.